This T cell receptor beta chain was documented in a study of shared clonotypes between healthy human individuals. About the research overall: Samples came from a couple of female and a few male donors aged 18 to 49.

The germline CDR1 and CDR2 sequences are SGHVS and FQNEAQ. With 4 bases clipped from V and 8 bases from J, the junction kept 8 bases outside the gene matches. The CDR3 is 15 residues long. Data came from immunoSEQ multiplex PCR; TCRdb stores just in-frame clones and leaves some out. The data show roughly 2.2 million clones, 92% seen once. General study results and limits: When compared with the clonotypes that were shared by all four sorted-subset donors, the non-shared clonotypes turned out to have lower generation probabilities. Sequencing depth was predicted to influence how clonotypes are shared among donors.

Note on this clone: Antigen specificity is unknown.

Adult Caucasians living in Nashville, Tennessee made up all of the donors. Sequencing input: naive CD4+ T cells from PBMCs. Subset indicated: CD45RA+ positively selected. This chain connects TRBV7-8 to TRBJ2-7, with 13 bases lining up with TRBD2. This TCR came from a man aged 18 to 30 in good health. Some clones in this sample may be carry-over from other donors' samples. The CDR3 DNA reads TGTGCCAGCAGCTCCAGAGGACTAGCGGGAGTTCAGCAGTACTTC. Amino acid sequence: CASSSRGLAGVQQYF.